The 24 T cell receptor beta chains reported below all come from one sample, sequenced in a study of blood T cell repertoires in COVID-19. Profiled with immunoSEQ multiplex PCR; TCRdb holds only in-frame clones, not every one. Here the sample spans over 130,000 clones, 80% to 85% being singletons. The sample was peripheral blood. All receptors come from a human donor in a cohort sampled during active COVID-19.

The rearrangement uses TRBV19 and TRBJ2-2; weak D call: TRBD2 (6 bases). Per the germline V gene, CDR1 is LNHDA and CDR2 is SQIVND (reference sequence). CDR3 length: 14 residues. Trimming left V 7 bases short and J 4 bases short, with 13 bases between. CDR3 nucleotides: TGTGCCAGTACCACGGGGGAAGGCACCGGGGAGCTGTTTTTT. This translates into CASTTGEGTGELFF.

This rearrangement joins TRBV29-1 to TRBJ2-2; D perhaps matches TRBD1 (5 bases). Per the germline V gene, CDR1 is SQVTM and CDR2 is ANQGSEA. V lost 7 bases, J lost 0 bases, and 9 bases lay in between. The CDR3 spans 13 residues. The CDR3 protein is CSADSSNTGELFF. CDR3 DNA: TGCAGCGCCGACAGTTCGAACACCGGGGAGCTGTTTTTT.

A single count supports this clone. V usage is TRBV10-2 and J usage is TRBJ1-2, with D unresolved. The V end was cut by 3 bases, the J end by 1 base, with 3 bases between. CDR3 length: 12 residues. Germline V gene lookup returns CDR1 WSHSY and CDR2 SAAADI. CDR3 region: CASSDGNYGYTF. CDR3 sequence (DNA): TGCGCCAGCAGTGACGGTAACTATGGCTACACCTTC.

The chain joins TRBV3-1 (or the pseudogene TRBV3-2) to TRBJ2-1; 12 bases are a match to TRBD2. This CDR3 is built from 17 residues. With 4 bases clipped from V and 1 base from J, the junction kept 5 bases outside the gene matches. Germline V gene lookup returns CDR1 LGHDT and CDR2 YNNKEL (reference sequence). CDR3 region: CASSPTSGGYSYNEQFF. CDR3 in DNA: TGTGCCAGCAGCCCGACTAGCGGGGGCTATTCCTACAATGAGCAGTTCTTC.

The V call is TRBV5-4, the J call TRBJ1-1, with 8 positions matching TRBD1. CDR1 is SGHNT and CDR2 is YYREEE in the germline V gene (reference sequence). The ends lost 4 bases at V and 1 base at J; junction bases unmatched: 6. The CDR3 runs 15 residues. The CDR3 loop is CASSPPGQANTEAFF. CDR3 DNA sequence: TGTGCCAGCAGCCCGCCGGGACAGGCGAACACTGAAGCTTTCTTT.

The chain joins TRBV19 to TRBJ2-7, with a tentative D call TRBD1 (6 bases). The CDR3 loop spans 13 amino acids. V was shortened by 6 bases and J by 3 bases, with 12 bases between the two germline ends. CDR1 is LNHDA and CDR2 is SQIVND in the germline V gene (reference sequence). The CDR3 reads CASSAGRGYEQYF. Written as DNA, the CDR3 is TGTGCCAGTAGCGCCGGCAGGGGCTACGAGCAGTACTTC. The full variable domain, completed using reference TRBV19 and TRBJ2-7, is DGGITQSPKYLFRKEGQNVTLSCEQNLNHDAMYWYRQDPGQGLRLIYYSQIVNDFQKGDIAEGYSVSREKKESFPLTVTSAQKNPTAFYLCASSAGRGYEQYFGPGTRLTVT.

There are a few counts of this clone. This chain links TRBV6-5 with TRBJ1-2; D might be TRBD1 (6 bases). V gave up 8 bases and J gave up 8 bases, with 18 bases separating them. This CDR3 spans 13 amino acids. Germline V gene lookup returns CDR1 MNHEY and CDR2 SVGAGI. In DNA form, the CDR3 reads TGTGCCAGCTTCTCACAGGGTACGGGCGGCTACACCTTC. It encodes CASFSQGTGGYTF.

This clone was recorded many times. The V and J genes are TRBV28 and TRBJ2-7; D remains ambiguous. Germline V lookup: CDR1 MDHEN, CDR2 SYDVKM. This CDR3 has 13 amino acids. Trimming removed 3 bases at V and 0 bases at J, with 6 bases between. The CDR3 DNA is TGTGCCAGCAGTTTCCAGAACTCCTACGAGCAGTACTTC. Its translation is CASSFQNSYEQYF.

The chain uses TRBV19 and TRBJ1-6, with D tentatively TRBD1 (5 bases). Germline CDR1 and CDR2: LNHDA and SQIVND (reference sequence). This CDR3 has 16 residues. The ends were cut back, 7 bases at V and 0 bases at J, with 13 bases in the middle. The CDR3 is CASNRTPSSYNSPLHF. CDR3 DNA sequence: TGTGCCAGTAATCGGACACCGAGCTCCTATAATTCACCCCTCCACTTT.

The J gene is TRBJ1-1, the V gene TRBV10-3; the D is unclear. Germline V gives CDR1 ENHRY, CDR2 SYGVKD. V lost 10 bases, J lost 3 bases, and 15 bases lay in between. The CDR3 is 13 residues long. The CDR3 coding sequence is TGTGCCAAGTCGCGGGGAGCGGACACTGAAGCTTTCTTT. Amino acids: CAKSRGADTEAFF.

The V gene is TRBV25-1, the J gene TRBJ2-7, with TRBD1 matching 8 bases. V was pared by 3 bases and J by 0 bases, with 10 bases of the junction left unmatched. Germline V gives CDR1 MGHDK, CDR2 SYGVNS. This CDR3 has 17 residues. CDR3 region: CASSDPAGTGSSYEQYF. The CDR3 DNA reads TGTGCCAGCAGTGACCCCGCTGGGACAGGAAGCTCCTACGAGCAGTACTTC.

The V and J genes are TRBV4-1 and TRBJ2-1; 10 positions match TRBD1. V lost 5 bases to trimming and J lost 6 bases; unmatched junction nucleotides: 10. Looked up from germline, CDR1 is MGHRA and CDR2 is YSYEKL. The CDR3 covers 16 residues. CDR3 amino acids: CASSVAGTGAANEQFF. The CDR3 bases are TGCGCCAGCAGCGTTGCAGGGACAGGGGCGGCCAATGAGCAGTTCTTC.

Only a few counts were recorded for this clone. The V call is TRBV11-3, the J call TRBJ2-7; TRBD2 aligns across 7 bases. Germline V gene data show CDR1 as SGHNT and CDR2 as YENEEA. This CDR3 has 15 amino acids. The V gene end was trimmed by 1 base and the J gene end by 3 bases; junction bases not matched to a gene: 6. DNA of the CDR3: TGTGCCAGCAGCTTAGGGGGGGGGAACCTCTACGAGCAGTACTTC. Translating it yields CASSLGGGNLYEQYF.

The V call is TRBV2, the J call TRBJ2-3; the D gene is possibly TRBD1 (7 bases). The CDR3 length is 14 residues. Germline lookup yields CDR1 SNHLY and CDR2 FYNNEI. V lost 6 bases and J 7 bases, leaving 17 bases between the germline ends. The CDR3 here is CASRAGQSLNTQYF. In DNA, the CDR3 is TGTGCCAGCAGGGCGGGACAGTCCTTGAATACGCAGTATTTT.

The chain links TRBV6-5 to TRBJ1-2; tentative D call: TRBD1 (6 bases). V lost 3 bases, J lost 8 bases, and 10 bases lay in between. The CDR3 totals 12 residues. From germline, CDR1 is MNHEY and CDR2 SVGAGI. Written as DNA, the CDR3 is TGTGCCAGCAGTTATAGCGGGGGCGGCTACACCTTC. Amino acids: CASSYSGGGYTF.

V usage is TRBV3-1 (or the pseudogene TRBV3-2) and J usage is TRBJ2-1; 8 nucleotides match TRBD2. CDR1 and CDR2 from the germline V gene are LGHDT and YNNKEL (reference sequence). The junction had 4 bases not matched to a gene; V was cut back by 4 bases and J by 5 bases. The CDR3 is made up of 14 amino acids. The CDR3 region has the DNA TGTGCCAGCAGCCTGAGCGGGGGCAACAATGAGCAGTTCTTC. It codes for CASSLSGGNNEQFF.

The chain combines TRBV18 with TRBJ2-1, with TRBD2 as a possible D gene (6 bases). This CDR3 is 13 amino acids long. The ends were cut back, 4 bases at V and 7 bases at J, with 11 bases in the middle. Germline assignment: CDR1 KGHSH and CDR2 LQKENI. The CDR3 bases are TGTGCCAGCTCACGCTCTCGGGAGAATGAGCAGTTCTTC. Translated: CASSRSRENEQFF.

V is TRBV5-1 and J is TRBJ1-2; D might be TRBD1 (5 bases). Germline CDR1 is SGHRS and CDR2 is YFSETQ. The CDR3 loop spans 14 amino acids. The germline V and J ends were trimmed by 2 bases and 8 bases, with 16 bases remaining between them. The CDR3 is CASSFGPEKGGYTF. Here the CDR3 DNA reads TGCGCCAGCAGCTTCGGGCCCGAAAAGGGGGGCTACACCTTC. The full variable domain, with the rest looked up from reference TRBV5-1 and TRBJ1-2, is KAGVTQTPRYLIKTRGQQVTLSCSPISGHRSVSWYQQTPGQGLQFLFEYFSETQRNKGNFPGRFSGRQFSNSRSEMNVSTLELGDSALYLCASSFGPEKGGYTFGSGTRLTVV.

This chain links TRBV2 with TRBJ1-1; a weak D match, TRBD1 (6 bases). The CDR3 consists of 15 residues. The germline V gene has CDR1 SNHLY and CDR2 FYNNEI. Trimming took off 2 bases at V and 7 bases at J, with 17 bases between the two ends. In nucleotides, the CDR3 is TGTGCCAGCAGTGAATTGCTAGGGGGTATGGATGAAGCTTTCTTT. Translated: CASSELLGGMDEAFF.

The chain recombines TRBV15 with TRBJ2-5; D gene uncertain. The germline V gene encodes CDR1 LNHNV and CDR2 YYDKDF (reference sequence). Trimming pared 0 bases from V and 2 bases from J, leaving 7 bases between. CDR3 length equals 14 residues. CDR3 sequence: CATSRDRGQETQYF. Written as DNA, the CDR3 is TGTGCCACCAGCAGAGATCGAGGTCAAGAGACCCAGTACTTC. Drawing the rest from reference TRBV15 and TRBJ2-5, the complete variable domain is DAMVIQNPRYQVTQFGKPVTLSCSQTLNHNVMYWYQQKSSQAPKLLFHYYDKDFNNEADTPDNFQSRRPNTSFCFLDIRSPGLGDTAMYLCATSRDRGQETQYFGPGTRLLVL.

The table lists this clone with a count of one. V gene TRBV7-2 combines with J gene TRBJ2-1; 13 positions match TRBD2. Germline V lookup: CDR1 SGHTA, CDR2 FQGNSA. V was pared by 5 bases and J by 7 bases, with 8 bases of the junction left unmatched. This CDR3 has 16 residues. The CDR3 DNA reads as TGTGCCAGCAGCGTAACTAGCGGGGGGGCGATAAATGAGCAGTTCTTC. Translated, it gives CASSVTSGGAINEQFF.

This clone was counted between two and nine times. V usage is TRBV18 and J usage is TRBJ2-7, with 9 bases matching TRBD1. Germline CDR1 and CDR2: KGHSH and LQKENI. Unmatched junction bases numbered 11, after V lost 3 bases and J lost 5 bases. CDR3 size: 16 residues. CDR3 sequence reads: CASSPRPMTGGHEQYF. The CDR3 nucleotides read TGTGCCAGCTCACCTCGACCTATGACAGGGGGACACGAGCAGTACTTC.

The chain carries TRBV19 and TRBJ1-6; no definite D call. CDR1 is LNHDA and CDR2 is SQIVND in the germline V gene (reference sequence). The CDR3 totals 14 residues. Trimming took 8 bases from V and 9 from J, leaving 17 bases between them. In nucleotides, the CDR3 is TGTGCCAGTGCCGAGGCCCCAGTTTTTTCACCCCTCCACTTT. Translating gives CASAEAPVFSPLHF.

A few counts support this clone. The genes are TRBV19 and TRBJ2-4; unclear D gene. CDR1 LNHDA and CDR2 SQIVND come from the germline V gene (reference sequence). The CDR3 has 11 residues. The germline V and J ends were trimmed by 5 bases and 5 bases, with 4 bases remaining between them. CDR3 protein: CASSSENIQYF. CDR3 DNA: TGTGCCAGTAGTTCGGAAAACATTCAGTACTTC.